The next 17 T cell receptor beta chains were all read from a single sample in a study of Ad26.COV2.S vaccination and SARS-CoV-2 variants. Treatment: about 20 received Ad26.COV2.S at low or high dose, single or two shots; about 5 received placebo; per-sample allocation not given. It was on day 63 after the first vaccine or placebo injection that samples were taken. The table came from immunoSEQ multiplex PCR; TCRdb's copy has only in-frame clones and leaves some out. This table has some 480,000 clones, roughly 89% appearing once. The sample in question was peripheral blood, obtained in a trial of Ad26.COV2.S vaccine versus placebo. These receptor sequences come from a person between 18 and 60 years old who received the Ad26.COV2.S COVID-19 vaccine or a placebo.

The gene calls are TRBV6-5 and TRBJ2-7; D unclear. The CDR3 has 13 amino acids. Per germline, CDR1 MNHEY and CDR2 SVGAGI. V lost 7 bases and J lost 0, with 10 bases in between. This chain's CDR3 is CASKRRGSYEQYF. CDR3 DNA sequence: TGTGCCAGCAAAAGGAGAGGCTCCTACGAGCAGTACTTC.

The chain recombines TRBV29-1 with TRBJ1-1; 7 positions agree with TRBD1. The CDR3 runs to 14 residues. The trim removed 7 bases at V and 0 bases at J, leaving 8 bases unmatched. Germline V gene sequence: CDR1 SQVTM, CDR2 ANQGSEA. The CDR3 spells CSGLLTGVNTEAFF. The CDR3 DNA follows: TGCAGCGGCCTCCTAACAGGGGTGAACACTGAAGCTTTCTTT. The full variable domain, with the rest looked up from reference TRBV29-1 and TRBJ1-1, is SAVISQKPSRDICQRGTSLTIQCQVDSQVTMMFWYRQQPGQSLTLIATANQGSEATYESGFVIDKFPISRPNLTFSTLTVSNMSPEDSSIYLCSGLLTGVNTEAFFGQGTRLTVV.

This clone was recorded only once. The chain uses TRBV7-2 and TRBJ2-2; 7 bases are a match to TRBD2. The CDR3 has 15 amino acids. V dropped 8 bases and J dropped 0; count of bases not matched to a gene: 6. Germline CDR1 SGHTA, CDR2 FQGNSA. The chain's CDR3 is CASRVSGSNTGELFF. For the CDR3, the DNA is TGTGCCAGCCGAGTTAGCGGGTCGAACACCGGGGAGCTGTTTTTT.

CDR3 sequence (DNA): TGTGCCAGCAGCTTGGAAGGGTCTGGGGCCAACGTCCTGACTTTC. This translates into CASSLEGSGANVLTF. The chain combines TRBV5-6 with TRBJ2-6; D is undetermined. CDR1 and CDR2 from the germline V gene are SGHDT and YYEEEE. V lost 0 bases and J 1 base, leaving 5 bases between the germline ends. This CDR3 region has 15 residues.

V and J are TRBV6-2 or TRBV6-3 and TRBJ2-7; TRBD1 matches at 10 bases. Germline lookup yields CDR1 MNHEY and CDR2 SVGEGT. The V segment lost 4 bases and the J segment 4 bases; nucleotides outside the gene matches: 10. This CDR3 is 16 amino acids long. The CDR3 nucleotides are TGTGCCAGCAGTTCCCTCTTGGGACAGGGGAGGTACGAGCAGTACTTC. It yields the protein CASSSLLGQGRYEQYF.

The gene calls are TRBV9 and TRBJ1-6; D is ambiguous. Trimming shortened V by 8 bases and J by 9 bases, and 12 bases separated the two germline ends. This CDR3 comprises 12 residues. Germline V CDR1 and CDR2: SGDLS, YYNGEE. CDR3 region: CASGGVTSPLHF. The CDR3 nucleotides read TGTGCCAGTGGCGGTGTCACTTCACCCCTCCACTTT.

The rearrangement uses TRBV12-3 or TRBV12-4 and TRBJ1-2, with D possibly matching TRBD1 (5 bases). With 7 bases removed from V and 0 bases from J, the gap between germline ends came to 9 bases. This CDR3 region has 13 residues. This chain's CDR3 is CASTLTANYGYTF. In nucleotides, the CDR3 is TGTGCCAGCACTCTGACAGCTAACTATGGCTACACCTTC.

The chain recombines TRBV3-1 (or the pseudogene TRBV3-2) with TRBJ2-1, with a possible D match to TRBD1 (5 bases). V was pared by 0 bases and J by 1 base, with 13 bases between. The CDR3 covers 17 residues. Germline-derived CDR1 and CDR2 are LGHDT and YNNKEL (reference sequence). CDR3 nucleotides: TGTGCCAGCAGCCAAGATCCCCAACAGGATTCCTACAATGAGCAGTTCTTC. Protein product: CASSQDPQQDSYNEQFF.

V is TRBV7-9 and J is TRBJ1-1, with D possibly TRBD1 on 5 matching bases. V lost 11 bases and J 10 bases, leaving 17 bases between the germline ends. Germline V gene data show CDR1 as SEHNR and CDR2 as FQNEAQ (reference sequence). The CDR3 sequence is 11 residues long. DNA for the CDR3: TGTGCCGCCGACCGCCAGGGTAGAGCTTTCTTT. This gives the protein CAADRQGRAFF.

The chain employs TRBV19 and TRBJ1-5; 7 bases fit TRBD1. Germline V lookup: CDR1 LNHDA, CDR2 SQIVND (reference sequence). The CDR3 sequence is 15 residues long. The V gene end was trimmed by 5 bases and the J gene end by 6 bases; junction bases not matched to a gene: 10. The CDR3 loop reads CASSPTEGASQPQHF. Here the CDR3 DNA reads TGTGCCAGTAGTCCAACCGAGGGGGCAAGTCAGCCCCAGCATTTT.

V usage is TRBV27 and J usage is TRBJ1-2, with 9 bases that match TRBD1. Germline CDR1 MNHEY, CDR2 SMNVEV (reference sequence). Trimming at V came to 8 bases and at J to 2 bases, leaving 9 bases not matched to a gene. The CDR3 totals 15 residues. CDR3: CASRAPGTGNYGYTF. Here the CDR3 DNA reads TGTGCCAGCCGAGCTCCTGGGACAGGGAACTATGGCTACACCTTC.

The chain couples TRBV28 to TRBJ1-1; D gene unclear. The V gene's germline CDR1 is MDHEN and CDR2 SYDVKM. The V gene lost 9 bases and the J gene lost 4 bases, with 12 bases spanning the gap. This CDR3 is 12 amino acids long. CDR3 nucleotides: TGTGCCAGTATAGGTGGGTCCACTGAAGCTTTCTTT. Encoded protein: CASIGGSTEAFF.

The CDR3, as DNA: TGTGCCAGCAGTTACGGGCTAGCGGGAGGGTACAATGAGCAGTTCTTC. Protein product: CASSYGLAGGYNEQFF. V and J are TRBV6-5 and TRBJ2-1, with 12 bases lining up with TRBD2. The CDR3 sequence is 16 residues long. The V and J ends lost 2 bases and 4 bases, in that order; junction bases with no gene match: 3. Germline CDR1 reads MNHEY; CDR2 reads SVGAGI.

The count of this clone is one. The V gene is TRBV11-2, the J gene TRBJ2-6; D is unclear. V shed 5 bases and J shed 1 base, with 6 bases lying between them. Germline values: CDR1 SGHAT, CDR2 FQNNGV. The CDR3 has 14 amino acids. The CDR3 sequence is CASSARSGANVLTF. The CDR3 DNA reads TGTGCCAGCAGCGCACGATCTGGGGCCAACGTCCTGACTTTC. The variable domain in full, completed from reference TRBV11-2 and TRBJ2-6, reads EAGVAQSPRYKIIEKRQSVAFWCNPISGHATLYWYQQILGQGPKLLIQFQNNGVVDDSQLPKDRFSAERLKGVDSTLKIQPAKLEDSAVYLCASSARSGANVLTFGAGSRLTVL.

The gene calls are TRBV7-2 and TRBJ1-6; weak D call: TRBD1 (6 bases). Per germline, CDR1 SGHTA and CDR2 FQGNSA. This CDR3 comprises 18 residues. V lost 2 bases and J lost 0, with 14 bases in between. The CDR3 DNA sequence: TGTGCCAGCAGCTTAATACTCGACAGGAGCTCCTATAATTCACCCCTCCACTTT. Translating gives CASSLILDRSSYNSPLHF.

The chain employs TRBV5-1 and TRBJ1-6; TRBD1 agrees at 9 bases. Germline V gives CDR1 SGHRS, CDR2 YFSETQ. V shed 4 bases, J shed 14 bases, and the junction held 10 bases outside the gene matches. There are 14 residues in the CDR3. CDR3: CASSPGTGGITLHF. The CDR3 DNA is TGCGCCAGCAGCCCCGGCACAGGGGGCATCACCCTCCACTTT.

This clone was picked up one time. J is TRBJ2-1 and V is TRBV7-3, with 9 bases identical to TRBD2. After removal of 1 base from V and 9 bases from J, the junction contained 7 bases not matched to a gene. Germline CDR1 and CDR2: SGHTA and FQGTGA. This CDR3 region has 15 residues. The CDR3 reads CASSLRVAGVGEQFF. As DNA, the CDR3 is TGTGCCAGCAGCTTAAGAGTAGCGGGAGTTGGTGAGCAGTTCTTC.